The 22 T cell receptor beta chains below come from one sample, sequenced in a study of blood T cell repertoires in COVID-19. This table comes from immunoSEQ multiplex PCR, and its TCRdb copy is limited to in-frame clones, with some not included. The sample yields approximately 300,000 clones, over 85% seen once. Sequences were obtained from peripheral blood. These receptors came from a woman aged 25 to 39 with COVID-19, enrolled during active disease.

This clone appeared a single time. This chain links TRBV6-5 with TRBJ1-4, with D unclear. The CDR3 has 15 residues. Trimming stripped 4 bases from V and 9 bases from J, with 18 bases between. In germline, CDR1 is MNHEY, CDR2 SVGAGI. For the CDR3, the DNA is TGTGCCAGCAGTTCAACCCCGGGAGGCGGTAAAAAACTGTTTTTT. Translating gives CASSSTPGGGKKLFF.

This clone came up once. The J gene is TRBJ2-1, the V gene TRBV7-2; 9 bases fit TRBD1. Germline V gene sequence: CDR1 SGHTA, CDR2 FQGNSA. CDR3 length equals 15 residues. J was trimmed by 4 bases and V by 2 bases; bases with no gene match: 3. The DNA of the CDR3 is TGTGCCAGCAGCTTACCTGGACAGGGGTACAATGAGCAGTTCTTC. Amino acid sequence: CASSLPGQGYNEQFF.

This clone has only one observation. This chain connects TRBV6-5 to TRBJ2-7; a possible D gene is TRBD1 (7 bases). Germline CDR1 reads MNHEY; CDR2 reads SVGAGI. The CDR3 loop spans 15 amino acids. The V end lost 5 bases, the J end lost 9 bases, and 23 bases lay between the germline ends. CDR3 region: CASSRDQGGLSMQYV. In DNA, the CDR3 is TGTGCCAGCAGTAGGGATCAGGGGGGATTAAGCATGCAGTACGTC.

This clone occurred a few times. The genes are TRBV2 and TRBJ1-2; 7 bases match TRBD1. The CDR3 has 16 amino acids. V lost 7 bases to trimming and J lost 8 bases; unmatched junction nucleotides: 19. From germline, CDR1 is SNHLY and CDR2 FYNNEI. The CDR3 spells CASMDYLGQGGLGYTF. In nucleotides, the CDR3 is TGTGCCAGCATGGATTATCTCGGGCAGGGGGGCCTCGGCTACACCTTC.

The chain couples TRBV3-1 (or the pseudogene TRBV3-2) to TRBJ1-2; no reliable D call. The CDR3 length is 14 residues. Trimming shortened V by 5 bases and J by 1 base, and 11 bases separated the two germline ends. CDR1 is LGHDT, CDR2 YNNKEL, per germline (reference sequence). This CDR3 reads CASSFRDINYGYTF. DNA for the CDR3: TGTGCCAGCAGCTTCCGGGATATTAACTATGGCTACACCTTC.

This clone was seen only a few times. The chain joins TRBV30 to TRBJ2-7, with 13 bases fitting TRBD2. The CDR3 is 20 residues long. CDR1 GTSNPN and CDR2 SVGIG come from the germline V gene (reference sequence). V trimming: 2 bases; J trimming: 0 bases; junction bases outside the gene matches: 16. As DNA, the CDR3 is TGTGCCTGGAGTCTATTCACTTACGGACTAGCGGGGGCAAGCTCCTACGAGCAGTACTTC. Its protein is CAWSLFTYGLAGASSYEQYF.

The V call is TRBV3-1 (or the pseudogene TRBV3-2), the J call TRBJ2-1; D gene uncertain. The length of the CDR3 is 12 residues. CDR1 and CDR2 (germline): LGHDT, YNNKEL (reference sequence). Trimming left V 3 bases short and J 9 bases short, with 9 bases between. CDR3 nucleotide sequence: TGTGCCAGCAGCCAGTACCCCAGTGAGCAGTTCTTC. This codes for CASSQYPSEQFF.

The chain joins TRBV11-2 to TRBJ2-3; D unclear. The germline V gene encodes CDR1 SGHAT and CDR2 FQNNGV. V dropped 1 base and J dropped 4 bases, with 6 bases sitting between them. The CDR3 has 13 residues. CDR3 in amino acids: CASSLASSDTQYF. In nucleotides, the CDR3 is TGTGCCAGCAGCTTAGCAAGCTCAGATACGCAGTATTTT.

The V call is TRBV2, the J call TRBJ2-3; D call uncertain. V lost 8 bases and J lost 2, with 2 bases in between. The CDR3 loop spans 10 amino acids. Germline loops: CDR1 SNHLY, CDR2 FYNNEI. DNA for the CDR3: TGTGCCAGCTACACAGATACGCAGTATTTT. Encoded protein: CASYTDTQYF.

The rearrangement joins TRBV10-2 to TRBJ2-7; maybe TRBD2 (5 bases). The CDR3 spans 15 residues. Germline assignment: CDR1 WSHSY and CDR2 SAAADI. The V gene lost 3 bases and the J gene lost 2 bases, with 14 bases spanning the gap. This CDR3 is CASSDSGVITYEQYF. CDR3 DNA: TGCGCCAGCAGTGATTCCGGGGTTATTACCTACGAGCAGTACTTC.

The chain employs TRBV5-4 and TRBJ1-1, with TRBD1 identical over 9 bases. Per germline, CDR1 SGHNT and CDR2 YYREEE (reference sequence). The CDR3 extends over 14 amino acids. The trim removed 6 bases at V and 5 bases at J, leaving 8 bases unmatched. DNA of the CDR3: TGTGCCAGCAACACAGGGGGCGCGGTGACTGAAGCTTTCTTT. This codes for CASNTGGAVTEAFF.

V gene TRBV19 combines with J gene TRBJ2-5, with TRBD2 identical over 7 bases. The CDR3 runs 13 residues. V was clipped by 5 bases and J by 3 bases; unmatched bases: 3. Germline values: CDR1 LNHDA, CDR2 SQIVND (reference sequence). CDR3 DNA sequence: TGTGCCAGTAGTCTCCGGGGGGAAGAGACCCAGTACTTC. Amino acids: CASSLRGEETQYF.

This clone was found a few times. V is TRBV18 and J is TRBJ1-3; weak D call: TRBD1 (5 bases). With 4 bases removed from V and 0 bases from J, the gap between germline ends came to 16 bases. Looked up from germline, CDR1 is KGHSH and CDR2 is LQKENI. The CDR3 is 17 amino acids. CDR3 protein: CASSQTETVYSGNTIYF. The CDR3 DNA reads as TGTGCCAGCTCACAAACGGAGACAGTGTACTCTGGAAACACCATATATTTT.

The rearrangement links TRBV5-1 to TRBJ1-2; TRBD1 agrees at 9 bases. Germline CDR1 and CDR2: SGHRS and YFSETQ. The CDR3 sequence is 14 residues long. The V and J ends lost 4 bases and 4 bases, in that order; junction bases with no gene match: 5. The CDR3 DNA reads TGCGCCAGCAGCAGGACAGGGGAAGGCTATGGCTACACCTTC. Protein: CASSRTGEGYGYTF.

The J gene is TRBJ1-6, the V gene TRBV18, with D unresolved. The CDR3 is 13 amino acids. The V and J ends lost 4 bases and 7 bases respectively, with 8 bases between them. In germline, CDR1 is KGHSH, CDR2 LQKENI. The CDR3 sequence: CASSRSGNSPLHF. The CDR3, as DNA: TGTGCCAGCTCACGCTCCGGGAATTCACCCCTCCACTTT.

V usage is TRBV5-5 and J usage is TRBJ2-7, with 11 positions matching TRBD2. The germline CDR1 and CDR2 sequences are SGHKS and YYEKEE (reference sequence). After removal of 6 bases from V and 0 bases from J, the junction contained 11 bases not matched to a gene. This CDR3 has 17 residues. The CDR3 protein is CASTVAPSGGTSYEQYV. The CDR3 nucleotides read TGTGCCAGCACAGTGGCTCCTAGCGGGGGGACCTCCTACGAGCAGTACGTC.

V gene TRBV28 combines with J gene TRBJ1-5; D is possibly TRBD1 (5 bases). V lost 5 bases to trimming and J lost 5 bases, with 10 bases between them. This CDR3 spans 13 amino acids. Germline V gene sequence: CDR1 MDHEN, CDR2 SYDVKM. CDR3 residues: CASSTGGYQPQHF. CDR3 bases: TGTGCCAGCAGTACGGGGGGTTATCAGCCCCAGCATTTT. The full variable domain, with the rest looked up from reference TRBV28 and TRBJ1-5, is DVKVTQSSRYLVKRTGEKVFLECVQDMDHENMFWYRQDPGLGLRLIYFSYDVKMKEKGDIPEGYSVSREKKERFSLILESASTNQTSMYLCASSTGGYQPQHFGDGTRLSIL.

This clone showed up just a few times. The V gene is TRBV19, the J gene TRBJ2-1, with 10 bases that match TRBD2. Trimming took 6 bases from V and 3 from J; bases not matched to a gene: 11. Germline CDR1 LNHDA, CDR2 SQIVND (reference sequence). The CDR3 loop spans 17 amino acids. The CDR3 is CASSNLGSGGVYNEQFF. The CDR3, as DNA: TGTGCCAGTAGCAACCTAGGGAGCGGGGGGGTCTACAATGAGCAGTTCTTC. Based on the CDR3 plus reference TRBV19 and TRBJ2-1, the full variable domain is DGGITQSPKYLFRKEGQNVTLSCEQNLNHDAMYWYRQDPGQGLRLIYYSQIVNDFQKGDIAEGYSVSREKKESFPLTVTSAQKNPTAFYLCASSNLGSGGVYNEQFFGPGTRLTVL.

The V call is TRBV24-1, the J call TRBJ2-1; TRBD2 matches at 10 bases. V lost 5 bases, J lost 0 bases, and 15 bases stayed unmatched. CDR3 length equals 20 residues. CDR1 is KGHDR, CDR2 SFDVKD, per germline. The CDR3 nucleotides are TGTGCCACCAGTGGTCACACTAGCGGGGTCACCTTAAACTCCTACAATGAGCAGTTCTTC. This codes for CATSGHTSGVTLNSYNEQFF.

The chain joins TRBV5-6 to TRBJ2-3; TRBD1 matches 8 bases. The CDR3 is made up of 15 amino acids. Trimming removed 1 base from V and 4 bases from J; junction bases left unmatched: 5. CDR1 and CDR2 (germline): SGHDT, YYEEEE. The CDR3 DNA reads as TGTGCCAGCAGCTTGCCAGGGGGCGAGTCAGATACGCAGTATTTT. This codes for CASSLPGGESDTQYF.

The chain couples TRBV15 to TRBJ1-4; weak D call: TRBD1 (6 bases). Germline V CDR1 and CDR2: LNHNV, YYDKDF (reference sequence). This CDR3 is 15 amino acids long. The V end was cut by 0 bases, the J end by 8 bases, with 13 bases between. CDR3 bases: TGTGCCACCAGCAGAGATGACAGGACAGAGGAAAAACTGTTTTTT. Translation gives CATSRDDRTEEKLFF.

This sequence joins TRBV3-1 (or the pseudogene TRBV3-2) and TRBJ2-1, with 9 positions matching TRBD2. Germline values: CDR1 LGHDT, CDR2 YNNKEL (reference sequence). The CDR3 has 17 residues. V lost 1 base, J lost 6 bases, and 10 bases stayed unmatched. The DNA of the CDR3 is TGTGCCAGCAGCCAAGCCCTGAAGGGACTAGCATTCAATGAGCAGTTCTTC. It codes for CASSQALKGLAFNEQFF.